The source of this TCR beta chain is a study of blood T cell repertoires in COVID-19. Overall study: Acute-phase and convalescent COVID-19 samples originated in the United States, Italy and Spain. PBMCs, B-cell-depleted T cells, or T cells provided the cDNA or gDNA that made up the material.

Per the original methods: Amplification with reference gene primers provided the estimates of nucleated cell counts. The protocol was immunoSEQ multiplex PCR, while the TCRdb copy is restricted to in-frame clones and leaves out a portion. D and trimming come from the DNA, and the V and J calls and clone size come from that table. The repertoire includes 180,000 or so clones, roughly 88% of them detected once, and roughly 4.2% sits in the top ten. The CDR3 is 11 residues long. CDR1 MNHEY and CDR2 SVGAGI come from the germline V gene. V lost 5 bases to trimming and J lost 7 bases, with 9 bases between them.

The receptor was isolated from a woman in her thirties with acute or convalescent COVID-19. The V gene is TRBV6-5, the J gene TRBJ2-7; no clear D gene. Sequenced material: peripheral blood. CDR3 amino acids: CASSRATEQYF. CDR3 DNA sequence: TGTGCCAGCAGTCGCGCAACTGAGCAGTACTTC.